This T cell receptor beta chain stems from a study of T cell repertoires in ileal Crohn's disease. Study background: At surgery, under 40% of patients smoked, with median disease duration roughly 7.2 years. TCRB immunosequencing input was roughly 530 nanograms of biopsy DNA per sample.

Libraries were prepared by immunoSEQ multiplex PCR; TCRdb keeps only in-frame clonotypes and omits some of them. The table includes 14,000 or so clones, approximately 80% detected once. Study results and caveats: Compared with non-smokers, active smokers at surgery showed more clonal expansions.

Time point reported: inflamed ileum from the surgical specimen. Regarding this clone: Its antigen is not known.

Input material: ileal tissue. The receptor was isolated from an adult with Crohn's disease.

Here the CDR3 DNA reads TGCGCCAGCAGCTTGGACAGGGGACTTGCGAACACTGAAGCTTTCTTT. Its translation: CASSLDRGLANTEAFF. The V gene is TRBV5-1, the J gene TRBJ1-1; 7 nucleotides match TRBD1. Trimming removed 0 bases from V and 1 base from J; junction bases left unmatched: 6. The germline CDR1 and CDR2 sequences are SGHRS and YFSETQ. The CDR3 totals 16 residues.